This T cell receptor beta chain is from a study of graft-versus-host responses after intestinal transplantation. At the level of the study: Recipients across the board were started on anti-thymocyte globulin induction, then kept on tacrolimus and steroids for two to four years. The study's findings and limits: Peak circulating GvH clone levels were associated with early post-transplant HvG declines.

Comments on this clone: Its antigen is unknown.

TCRdb keeps only in-frame clones here, not all; method: immunoSEQ multiplex PCR. The sample carries roughly 80,000 clones, roughly 91% recorded once. The V and J ends lost 2 bases and 3 bases respectively, with 11 bases between them. Per germline, CDR1 LGHNA and CDR2 YNFKEQ. The CDR3 extends over 14 amino acids. The V call is TRBV4-2, the J call TRBJ2-7; D ambiguous. The TCR was taken from a human donor who was the organ donor for an intestinal transplant. The source material was unstimulated CD8+ T cells sorted from spleen or lymph node cells, sampled before transplant. The CDR3 region has the DNA TGTGCCAGCAGCCAAAATCCGCAGAGCTACGAGCAGTACTTC. This translates into CASSQNPQSYEQYF.